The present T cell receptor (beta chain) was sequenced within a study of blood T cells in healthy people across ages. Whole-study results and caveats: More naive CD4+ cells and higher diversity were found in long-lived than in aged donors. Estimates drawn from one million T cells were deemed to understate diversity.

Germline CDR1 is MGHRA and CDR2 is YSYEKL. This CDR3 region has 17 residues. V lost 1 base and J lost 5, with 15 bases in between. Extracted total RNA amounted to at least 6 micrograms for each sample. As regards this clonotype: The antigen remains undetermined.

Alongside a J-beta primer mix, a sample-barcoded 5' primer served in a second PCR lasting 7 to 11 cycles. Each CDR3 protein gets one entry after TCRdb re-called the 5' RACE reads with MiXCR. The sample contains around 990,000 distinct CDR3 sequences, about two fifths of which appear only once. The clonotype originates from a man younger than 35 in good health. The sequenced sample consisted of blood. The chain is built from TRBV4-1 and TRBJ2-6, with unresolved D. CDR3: CASSQVIASKRANVLTF. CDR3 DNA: TGCGCCAGCAGCCAAGTTATAGCATCGAAAAGGGCCAACGTCCTGACTTTC.